This T cell receptor beta chain originates from a study of PD-1 blockade in classical Hodgkin lymphoma. The method was immunoSEQ multiplex PCR; TCRdb's version includes in-frame clones alone and lacks a portion of them. The repertoire has over 20,000 clones, 72% of them found once; the top ten carry approximately 30%. Deletions cut 9 bases from V and 2 bases from J, with 19 bases between. This CDR3 region has 15 residues. Germline CDR1 SGHRS, CDR2 YFSETQ. Time point denoted: cycle 4 day 1 (C4D1), after five to seven weeks of nivolumab. The patients all showed relapse after autologous stem cell transplantation, while their brentuximab vedotin exposure varied.

The starting material was peripheral blood mononuclear cells (PBMCs), obtained before the fourth cycle of nivolumab. The origin of this receptor is a human donor with classical Hodgkin lymphoma. The J gene is TRBJ2-3, the V gene TRBV5-1; tentative D call: TRBD1 (5 bases). CDR3 in DNA: TGCGCCACCAGGGAAGGGCGCATCTCCACAGATACGCAGTATTTT. Protein sequence: CATREGRISTDTQYF.